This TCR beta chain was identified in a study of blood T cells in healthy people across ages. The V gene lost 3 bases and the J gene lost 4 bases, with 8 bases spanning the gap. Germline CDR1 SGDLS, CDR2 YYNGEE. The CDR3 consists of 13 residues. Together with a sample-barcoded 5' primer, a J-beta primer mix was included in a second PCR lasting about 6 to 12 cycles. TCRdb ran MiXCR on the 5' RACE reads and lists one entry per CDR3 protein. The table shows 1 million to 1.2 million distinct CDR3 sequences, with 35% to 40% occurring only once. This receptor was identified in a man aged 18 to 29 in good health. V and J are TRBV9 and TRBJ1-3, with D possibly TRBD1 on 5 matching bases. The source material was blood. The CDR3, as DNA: TGTGCCAGCAGCGGGGGGGTAGGAAACACCATATATTTT. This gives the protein CASSGGVGNTIYF.